Below are 28 T cell receptor beta chains sequenced from a single sample in a study of blood T cell repertoires in COVID-19. Repertoires were generated with immunoSEQ multiplex PCR, while TCRdb's copy carries only in-frame clones and drops some. Of around 120,000 clones listed, 90% are singletons. Material: peripheral blood. The receptor source for this set is a woman aged 55 to 70 with COVID-19, enrolled during active disease.

This chain links TRBV19 with TRBJ2-7; 8 nucleotides align to TRBD1. Losses at the gene ends were 0 bases for V and 1 base for J; bases not matched to a gene: 2. Looked up from germline, CDR1 is LNHDA and CDR2 is SQIVND (reference sequence). The CDR3 consists of 15 residues. This CDR3 reads CASSIDRTGSYEQYF. The DNA of the CDR3 is TGTGCCAGTAGTATAGACCGGACAGGGTCCTACGAGCAGTACTTC.

The chain has TRBV11-2 and TRBJ1-5; D perhaps matches TRBD1 (5 bases). V was shortened by 2 bases and J by 6 bases, with 8 bases between the two germline ends. CDR1 SGHAT and CDR2 FQNNGV come from the germline V gene. The CDR3 sequence is 13 residues long. In DNA, the CDR3 is TGTGCCAGCAGCTTATACGGGGGTCAGCCCCAGCATTTT. It is translated as CASSLYGGQPQHF.

The chain couples TRBV4-2 to TRBJ2-5; 10 nucleotides agree with TRBD1. V dropped 1 base and J dropped 6; count of bases not matched to a gene: 5. Germline CDR1 and CDR2: LGHNA and YNFKEQ. The CDR3 totals 15 residues. The CDR3 spells CASSQAGTGAKTQYF. In DNA form, the CDR3 reads TGTGCCAGCAGCCAAGCCGGGACAGGGGCAAAGACCCAGTACTTC.

This clone showed up just once. The chain carries TRBV9 and TRBJ2-5; the D is unclear. This CDR3 region has 15 residues. Trimming removed 0 bases at V and 5 bases at J, with 14 bases between. The germline V gene has CDR1 SGDLS and CDR2 YYNGEE. The CDR3 spells CASSVGDSRMETQYF. In DNA form, the CDR3 reads TGTGCCAGCAGCGTAGGCGATAGTAGAATGGAGACCCAGTACTTC.

The chain carries TRBV3-1 (or the pseudogene TRBV3-2) and TRBJ2-2; 8 bases are a match to TRBD1. CDR1 is LGHDT, CDR2 YNNKEL, per germline (reference sequence). V gave up 4 bases and J gave up 5 bases; unmatched junction bases: 6. CDR3 length: 15 amino acids. The CDR3 loop is CASSPRDRRTGELFF. CDR3 nucleotide sequence: TGTGCCAGCAGCCCCCGGGACAGGCGAACCGGGGAGCTGTTTTTT.

The V call is TRBV27, the J call TRBJ1-6; a weak D match, TRBD1 (5 bases). V was pared by 7 bases and J by 5 bases, with 15 bases between. Germline V gene lookup returns CDR1 MNHEY and CDR2 SMNVEV (reference sequence). The CDR3 sequence is 15 residues long. The CDR3 protein is CASTFSTADNSPLHF. The CDR3 DNA follows: TGTGCCAGCACCTTCTCGACAGCAGATAATTCACCCCTCCACTTT.

The chain has TRBV7-3 and TRBJ2-5; 12 bases fit TRBD2. The CDR3 totals 14 residues. Trimming at V came to 5 bases and at J to 6 bases, leaving 4 bases not matched to a gene. Germline values: CDR1 SGHTA, CDR2 FQGTGA. The CDR3 DNA is TGTGCCAGCAGCCCGACTAGCGGGGGTCAGACCCAGTACTTC. This sequence encodes CASSPTSGGQTQYF.

V gene TRBV7-8 combines with J gene TRBJ2-1; D might be TRBD2 (5 bases). Germline loops: CDR1 SGHVS, CDR2 FQNEAQ. The CDR3 runs 12 residues. V lost 5 bases, J lost 9 bases, and 11 bases lay in between. CDR3 protein: CASSVTRGEQFF. The CDR3, as DNA: TGTGCCAGCAGCGTGACCCGGGGTGAGCAGTTCTTC.

The gene calls are TRBV6-5 and TRBJ2-5; D might be TRBD1 (6 bases). CDR3 length: 12 amino acids. V dropped 4 bases and J dropped 5 bases, with 8 bases sitting between them. CDR1 MNHEY and CDR2 SVGAGI come from the germline V gene. This chain's CDR3 is CASSSRGETQYF. CDR3 nucleotides: TGTGCCAGCAGTTCCAGGGGTGAGACCCAGTACTTC.

The V call is TRBV2, the J call TRBJ1-6; D is undetermined. The CDR3 runs 13 residues. Germline V CDR1 and CDR2: SNHLY, FYNNEI. Trimming stripped 1 base from V and 8 bases from J, with 6 bases between. The CDR3 loop reads CASSEESDSPLHF. In DNA form, the CDR3 reads TGTGCCAGCAGTGAAGAGAGTGATTCACCCCTCCACTTT. The full variable domain, its missing parts supplied by reference TRBV2 and TRBJ1-6, is EPEVTQTPSHQVTQMGQEVILRCVPISNHLYFYWYRQILGQKVEFLVSFYNNEISEKSEIFDDQFSVERPDGSNFTLKIRSTKLEDSAMYFCASSEESDSPLHFGNGTRLTVT.

The V and J genes are TRBV18 and TRBJ2-2, with 8 bases identical to TRBD1. The germline V gene encodes CDR1 KGHSH and CDR2 LQKENI. The V and J ends lost 3 bases and 0 bases, in that order; junction bases with no gene match: 3. CDR3 length: 16 amino acids. This chain's CDR3 is CASSPRGQANTGELFF. The CDR3 nucleotides read TGTGCCAGCTCACCTAGGGGACAGGCGAACACCGGGGAGCTGTTTTTT.

The chain employs TRBV6-2 or TRBV6-3 and TRBJ1-1, with unresolved D. Per the germline V gene, CDR1 is MNHEY and CDR2 is SVGEGT. CDR3 length: 18 residues. V dropped 2 bases and J dropped 0 bases, with 19 bases sitting between them. The CDR3 protein is CASSYDGGRLLVNTEAFF. CDR3 bases: TGTGCCAGCAGTTACGACGGAGGACGATTACTTGTGAACACTGAAGCTTTCTTT.

CDR3 in amino acids: CASSGRGWVNEQFF. The CDR3 DNA is TGTGCCAGCAGTGGAAGGGGCTGGGTCAATGAGCAGTTCTTC. The rearrangement joins TRBV2 to TRBJ2-1; tentatively, D is TRBD1 (5 bases). From germline, CDR1 is SNHLY and CDR2 FYNNEI. This CDR3 is 14 amino acids long. The ends were cut back, 4 bases at V and 6 bases at J, with 13 bases in the middle.

This chain connects TRBV19 to TRBJ2-3, with 12 bases lining up with TRBD2. The germline V gene encodes CDR1 LNHDA and CDR2 SQIVND (reference sequence). This CDR3 spans 14 amino acids. The junction had 3 bases not matched to a gene; V was cut back by 7 bases and J by 4 bases. CDR3: CASISSGGADTQYF. CDR3 nucleotide sequence: TGTGCCAGTATATCTAGCGGGGGGGCAGATACGCAGTATTTT.

The chain joins TRBV9 to TRBJ2-2, with TRBD1 matching 11 bases. After removal of 3 bases from V and 6 bases from J, the junction contained 1 base not matched to a gene. Germline loops: CDR1 SGDLS, CDR2 YYNGEE. CDR3 length: 14 residues. The CDR3 DNA follows: TGTGCCAGCAGCGCGGGACAGGGGGCCGGGGAGCTGTTTTTT. This codes for CASSAGQGAGELFF.

The chain employs TRBV2 and TRBJ1-6; 8 nucleotides line up with TRBD1. The CDR3 totals 17 residues. J was trimmed by 6 bases and V by 0 bases; bases with no gene match: 7. Germline loops: CDR1 SNHLY, CDR2 FYNNEI. CDR3 amino acids: CASSEAWGTGGNSPLHF. The DNA of the CDR3 is TGTGCCAGCAGTGAAGCGTGGGGAACAGGGGGTAATTCACCCCTCCACTTT.

This clone was picked up one time. V gene TRBV6-6 combines with J gene TRBJ1-2, with TRBD1 as a possible D gene (6 bases). The CDR3 runs 14 residues. Trimming removed 6 bases from V and 5 bases from J, with 16 bases in between. CDR1 is MNHNY, CDR2 SVGAGI, per germline (reference sequence). The CDR3, as DNA: TGTGCCAGCAGCCCTCGATTGGGGGCATATGGCTACACCTTC. Protein sequence: CASSPRLGAYGYTF.

The chain uses TRBV4-2 and TRBJ2-2, with D unresolved. Trimming cost V 0 bases and J 4 bases, with 9 bases left between them. Germline V gene sequence: CDR1 LGHNA, CDR2 YNFKEQ. The CDR3 length is 15 residues. DNA of the CDR3: TGTGCCAGCAGCCAAGAGCGGAGCCCCACCGGGGAGCTGTTTTTT. Protein product: CASSQERSPTGELFF.

The chain recombines TRBV5-1 with TRBJ2-1; a weak D match, TRBD1 (6 bases). The V gene lost 0 bases and the J gene lost 5 bases, with 15 bases spanning the gap. CDR3 length: 16 amino acids. Germline V gives CDR1 SGHRS, CDR2 YFSETQ. This CDR3 is CASSLALRTENNEQFF. DNA of the CDR3: TGCGCCAGCAGCTTGGCCCTTAGGACAGAGAACAATGAGCAGTTCTTC.

This clone has more than one count but fewer than ten. The chain carries TRBV9 and TRBJ1-6; D is ambiguous. V gave up 2 bases and J gave up 7 bases, with 13 bases separating them. Germline-derived CDR1 and CDR2 are SGDLS and YYNGEE. The CDR3 sequence is 15 residues long. This chain's CDR3 is CASSVQPSGNSPLHF. The DNA of the CDR3 is TGTGCCAGCAGCGTTCAACCGTCGGGGAATTCACCCCTCCACTTT.

The V and J genes are TRBV6-5 and TRBJ1-1, with D maybe TRBD1 (5 bases). CDR1 and CDR2 from the germline V gene are MNHEY and SVGAGI. V lost 2 bases, J lost 4 bases, and 14 bases lay in between. This CDR3 region has 15 residues. CDR3 DNA: TGTGCCAGCAGTTACGTAGGGGAAGGGCCCACTGAAGCTTTCTTT. Encoded protein: CASSYVGEGPTEAFF.

CDR3 sequence: CASSMKPSYEQYF. Here the CDR3 DNA reads TGTGCCAGTAGTATGAAGCCATCCTACGAGCAGTACTTC. The chain recombines TRBV19 with TRBJ2-7, with no clear D. Between the trimmed V and J ends, which lost 3 bases and 1 base, there was a span of 7 bases. CDR1 LNHDA and CDR2 SQIVND come from the germline V gene (reference sequence). The CDR3 totals 13 residues.

This chain connects TRBV6-5 to TRBJ2-7, with D unclear. Germline V gives CDR1 MNHEY, CDR2 SVGAGI. Trimming removed 5 bases from V and 3 bases from J, with 17 bases in between. The CDR3 spans 15 residues. CDR3: CASSKNRASIYEQYF. CDR3 DNA sequence: TGTGCCAGCAGTAAAAACAGAGCCTCCATCTACGAGCAGTACTTC.

V gene TRBV30 combines with J gene TRBJ1-2; the D is unclear. V was cut by 1 base and J by 2 bases, with 5 bases left in between. The germline gives CDR1 GTSNPN, CDR2 SVGIG (reference sequence). The CDR3 runs to 12 residues. The CDR3 coding sequence is TGTGCCTGGAGTGCGGGGAACTATGGCTACACCTTC. It translates to CAWSAGNYGYTF. Drawing the rest from reference TRBV30 and TRBJ1-2, the complete variable domain is SQTIHQWPATLVQPVGSPLSLECTVEGTSNPNLYWYRQAAGRGLQLLFYSVGIGQISSEVPQNLSASRPQDRQFILSSKKLLLSDSGFYLCAWSAGNYGYTFGSGTRLTVV.

V gene TRBV6-4 combines with J gene TRBJ1-2; 7 bases map to TRBD1. The CDR3 runs 15 residues. J was trimmed by 4 bases and V by 5 bases; bases with no gene match: 10. The germline gives CDR1 MRHNA, CDR2 SNTAGT. The CDR3 DNA sequence: TGTGCCAGCAGTCAAGAGGGACAGACCCTCTATGGCTACACCTTC. As protein: CASSQEGQTLYGYTF.

The chain has TRBV23-1 and TRBJ1-1; 8 bases match TRBD1. TRBV23-1 counts as an open reading frame of uncertain function. The CDR3 is 14 amino acids. J gave up 0 bases and V 6 bases, and 3 bases lay outside the gene matches. The CDR3 region is CASRPGGLNTEAFF. In nucleotides, the CDR3 is TGCGCCAGCAGGCCAGGGGGCCTGAACACTGAAGCTTTCTTT.

The chain has TRBV12-3 or TRBV12-4 and TRBJ2-1; D unresolved. Trimming left V 4 bases short and J 4 bases short, with 5 bases between. This CDR3 has 12 amino acids. The CDR3 protein is CASSSEYNEQFF. The CDR3 nucleotides read TGTGCCAGCAGTTCGGAGTACAATGAGCAGTTCTTC.

The rearrangement uses TRBV4-3 and TRBJ2-7; a weak D match, TRBD1 (6 bases). CDR3 size: 15 residues. CDR1 and CDR2 (germline): LGHNA, YSLEER. With 4 bases removed from V and 4 bases from J, the gap between germline ends came to 17 bases. Here the CDR3 reads CASSLLTGIGYEQYF. The CDR3 nucleotides are TGCGCCAGCAGCCTACTAACAGGGATCGGGTACGAGCAGTACTTC.